This T cell receptor (beta chain) is drawn from a study of T cell responses to AZD1222 COVID-19 vaccine. With 8 bases removed from V and 1 base from J, the gap between germline ends came to 17 bases. The CDR3 sequence is 15 residues long. Germline V lookup: CDR1 MDHEN, CDR2 SYDVKM. TCRdb keeps only in-frame clones here, not all; method: immunoSEQ multiplex PCR. The repertoire holds tens of thousands of clones, with about 88% as singletons. The source was peripheral blood, collected 28 days after the second AZD1222 dose. V is TRBV28 and J is TRBJ1-2, with D possibly being TRBD1 (5 bases). The TCR originated in an adult who received the AZD1222 COVID-19 vaccine. CDR3 DNA: TGTGCCAGCTTCGTGGCTGGGACGTTTAACTATGGCTACACCTTC. Protein product: CASFVAGTFNYGYTF.